This TCR beta chain was sequenced during a study of a mutant IDH1 vaccine in newly diagnosed glioma. Overall study results and limits: Immune responses induced by the vaccine were seen in roughly 93% of patients, spanning multiple MHC alleles. Pseudoprogression appeared unlinked to shifts in leading peripheral T cell clonotypes.

Comments on this clone: Its specificity is not known.

The V and J ends lost 7 bases and 3 bases respectively, with 16 bases between them. Per the germline V gene, CDR1 is MNHEY and CDR2 is SVGAGI. The CDR3 extends over 14 amino acids. The time point here: baseline, week 1 (first vaccination visit). Treatment indicated: pre-vaccination baseline after standard-of-care therapy. The method was immunoSEQ multiplex PCR; TCRdb's version includes in-frame clones alone and lacks a portion of them. The table includes some 59,000 clones, about four fifths detected once. The sequenced sample was PBMCs, obtained from a glioma patient treated with radiotherapy, temozolomide or both. This chain links TRBV6-5 with TRBJ2-7; the D gene is possibly TRBD1 (7 bases). This receptor was taken from a man younger than 35 with glioma. The CDR3 bases are TGTGCCAGCACCCCGCGGGACAGCCTCTACGAGCAGTACTTC. It translates to CASTPRDSLYEQYF.